This is a list of T cell receptor beta chains from one sample in a study of CD8+ T cells in alopecia areata. Assay used: immunoSEQ multiplex PCR; TCRdb lists only in-frame clones, some missing. The sample contains roughly 150,000 clones, 55% of which appear only once. The sequencing input was CD4+ T cells sorted from blood. These receptors originate from a human donor in good health. CDR3s include the opening cysteine and the closing phenylalanine or tryptophan. D genes are given only for firm matches. Size is stated for part of the rows, as once, few or many counts, or as a class when the clone is expanded.

V gene: TRBV30; clone size: NA; D gene: TRBD2; J gene: TRBJ2-1; CDR3 length: 15; CDR3 protein: CAWSALAGGPGEQFF; CDR3 DNA: TGTGCCTGGAGTGCCCTAGCGGGAGGGCCGGGTGAGCAGTTCTTC
V gene: TRBV27; clone size: NA; D gene: TRBD1; J gene: TRBJ2-6; CDR3 length: 15; CDR3 protein: CASRQGASGANVLTF; CDR3 DNA: TGTGCCAGTCGACAGGGGGCTTCGGGGGCCAACGTCCTGACTTTC
V gene: TRBV9; clone size: NA; D gene: NA; J gene: TRBJ2-3; CDR3 length: 14; CDR3 protein: CASSVADQRDTQYF; CDR3 DNA: TGTGCCAGCAGCGTAGCGGACCAGAGAGATACGCAGTATTTT
V gene: TRBV7-9; clone size: NA; D gene: TRBD2; J gene: TRBJ2-1; CDR3 length: 16; CDR3 protein: CASSRTGTSGYNEQFF; CDR3 DNA: TGTGCCAGCAGCCGTACCGGGACTAGCGGCTACAATGAGCAGTTCTTC
V gene: TRBV29-1; clone size: NA; D gene: NA; J gene: TRBJ2-5; CDR3 length: 13; CDR3 protein: CSVDAAREETQYF; CDR3 DNA: TGCAGCGTTGACGCGGCTAGGGAGGAGACCCAGTACTTC
V gene: TRBV6-1; clone size: few; D gene: NA; J gene: TRBJ2-6; CDR3 length: 17; CDR3 protein: CASSEERRNSGANVLTF; CDR3 DNA: TGTGCCAGCAGTGAAGAGCGGAGAAACTCTGGGGCCAACGTCCTGACTTTC
V gene: TRBV29-1; clone size: few; D gene: NA; J gene: TRBJ2-5; CDR3 length: 15; CDR3 protein: CSVEFLSEKQETQYF; CDR3 DNA: TGCAGCGTTGAGTTCTTGTCAGAGAAACAAGAGACCCAGTACTTC
V gene: TRBV11-2; clone size: few; D gene: TRBD1; J gene: TRBJ1-1; CDR3 length: 15; CDR3 protein: CASSTQGTLHTEAFF; CDR3 DNA: TGTGCCAGCAGCACACAGGGGACCTTACACACTGAAGCTTTCTTT
V gene: TRBV30; clone size: NA; D gene: NA; J gene: TRBJ1-5; CDR3 length: 14; CDR3 protein: CAWSVPVGNQPQHF; CDR3 DNA: TGTGCCTGGAGTGTACCGGTGGGAAATCAGCCCCAGCATTTT
V gene: TRBV5-1; clone size: NA; D gene: NA; J gene: TRBJ2-1; CDR3 length: 12; CDR3 protein: CASSLEGREQFF; CDR3 DNA: TGCGCCAGCAGCTTGGAGGGGAGGGAGCAGTTCTTC
V gene: TRBV28; clone size: few; D gene: NA; J gene: TRBJ2-7; CDR3 length: 11; CDR3 protein: CASSLQYEQYF; CDR3 DNA: TGTGCCAGCAGTTTACAGTACGAGCAGTACTTC
V gene: TRBV5-1; clone size: NA; D gene: NA; J gene: TRBJ1-5; CDR3 length: 15; CDR3 protein: CASSLDGGRGQPQHF; CDR3 DNA: TGCGCCAGCAGCTTGGATGGGGGAAGAGGTCAGCCCCAGCATTTT
V gene: TRBV5-4; clone size: once; D gene: TRBD1; J gene: TRBJ2-3; CDR3 length: 20; CDR3 protein: CASREGQGARSGLSTDTQYF; CDR3 DNA: TGTGCCAGCAGGGAAGGACAGGGGGCGCGTAGCGGGCTTAGCACAGATACGCAGTATTTT
V gene: TRBV2; clone size: NA; D gene: NA; J gene: TRBJ2-2; CDR3 length: 14; CDR3 protein: CASSRELGTGELFF; CDR3 DNA: TGTGCCAGCAGCCGGGAACTGGGAACCGGGGAGCTGTTTTTT
V gene: TRBV7-2; clone size: NA; D gene: NA; J gene: TRBJ2-3; CDR3 length: 13; CDR3 protein: CASSLGGTDTQYF; CDR3 DNA: TGTGCCAGCAGCTTAGGGGGCACAGATACGCAGTATTTT
V gene: TRBV29-1; clone size: NA; D gene: NA; J gene: TRBJ2-7; CDR3 length: 13; CDR3 protein: CSVDLDSGYEQYF; CDR3 DNA: TGCAGCGTTGATCTCGACAGTGGCTACGAGCAGTACTTC
V gene: TRBV18; clone size: few; D gene: NA; J gene: TRBJ1-1; CDR3 length: 13; CDR3 protein: CASSIGPTDTAFF; CDR3 DNA: TGTGCCAGCTCAATTGGACCCACGGATACAGCTTTCTTT
V gene: TRBV29-1; clone size: once; D gene: TRBD1; J gene: TRBJ2-1; CDR3 length: 13; CDR3 protein: CSVRQGASNEQFF; CDR3 DNA: TGCAGCGTTCGACAGGGGGCGTCAAATGAGCAGTTCTTC
V gene: TRBV18; clone size: NA; D gene: NA; J gene: TRBJ1-5; CDR3 length: 16; CDR3 protein: CASSQGWPGSNQPQHF; CDR3 DNA: TGTGCCAGCTCCCAAGGGTGGCCTGGTAGCAATCAGCCCCAGCATTTT
V gene: TRBV4-1; clone size: NA; D gene: TRBD1; J gene: TRBJ1-1; CDR3 length: 13; CDR3 protein: CASSPQGDTEAFF; CDR3 DNA: TGCGCCAGCAGCCCACAGGGGGACACTGAAGCTTTCTTT
V gene: TRBV29-1; clone size: NA; D gene: NA; J gene: TRBJ1-3; CDR3 length: 11; CDR3 protein: CSVEDGDTIYF; CDR3 DNA: TGCAGCGTTGAAGATGGGGACACCATATATTTT
V gene: TRBV6-5; clone size: few; D gene: NA; J gene: TRBJ2-7; CDR3 length: 13; CDR3 protein: CASSYRETYEQYF; CDR3 DNA: TGTGCCAGCAGTTATCGGGAAACCTACGAGCAGTACTTC
V gene: TRBV2; clone size: NA; D gene: NA; J gene: TRBJ2-7; CDR3 length: 16; CDR3 protein: CASREQGPLSSYEQYF; CDR3 DNA: TGTGCCAGCAGAGAGCAGGGGCCCCTAAGCTCCTACGAGCAGTACTTC
V gene: TRBV5-4; clone size: NA; D gene: NA; J gene: TRBJ2-5; CDR3 length: 11; CDR3 protein: CASSIKETQYF; CDR3 DNA: TGTGCCAGCAGCATCAAAGAGACCCAGTACTTC
V gene: TRBV29-1; clone size: NA; D gene: NA; J gene: TRBJ2-5; CDR3 length: 11; CDR3 protein: CSVEREETQYF; CDR3 DNA: TGCAGCGTTGAAAGAGAAGAGACCCAGTACTTC
V gene: TRBV5-6; clone size: NA; D gene: NA; J gene: TRBJ2-1; CDR3 length: 15; CDR3 protein: CASSFQSQVVNEQFF; CDR3 DNA: TGTGCCAGCAGCTTTCAGAGCCAGGTGGTGAATGAGCAGTTCTTC
V gene: TRBV6-5; clone size: few; D gene: NA; J gene: TRBJ2-7; CDR3 length: 13; CDR3 protein: CASSYSNSYEQYF; CDR3 DNA: TGTGCCAGCAGTTACTCGAACAGCTACGAGCAGTACTTC
V gene: TRBV18; clone size: NA; D gene: TRBD1; J gene: TRBJ1-1; CDR3 length: 13; CDR3 protein: CASSGTGGTEAFF; CDR3 DNA: TGTGCCAGCTCAGGGACAGGGGGCACTGAAGCTTTCTTT
V gene: TRBV5-1; clone size: many; D gene: NA; J gene: TRBJ2-7; CDR3 length: 13; CDR3 protein: CASSPGTYYEGYF; CDR3 DNA: TGCGCCAGCAGCCCGGGGACTTACTACGAGGGGTACTTC
V gene: TRBV30; clone size: once; D gene: NA; J gene: TRBJ2-3; CDR3 length: 11; CDR3 protein: CAWSVQGTLHF; CDR3 DNA: TGTGCCTGGAGTGTACAGGGGACTCTGCATTTT
V gene: TRBV29-1; clone size: NA; D gene: NA; J gene: TRBJ2-5; CDR3 length: 13; CDR3 protein: CSVESNFQETQYF; CDR3 DNA: TGCAGCGTTGAATCCAACTTCCAAGAGACCCAGTACTTC
V gene: TRBV5-1; clone size: NA; D gene: NA; J gene: TRBJ2-7; CDR3 length: 12; CDR3 protein: CASSPVVEEQYF; CDR3 DNA: TGCGCCAGCAGCCCGGTTGTGGAGGAGCAGTACTTC
V gene: TRBV7-2; clone size: NA; D gene: NA; J gene: TRBJ2-1; CDR3 length: 13; CDR3 protein: CASSYWKGNEQFF; CDR3 DNA: TGTGCCAGCAGCTACTGGAAGGGCAATGAGCAGTTCTTC
V gene: TRBV7-9; clone size: NA; D gene: NA; J gene: TRBJ2-1; CDR3 length: 15; CDR3 protein: CASSLALLVSDEQFF; CDR3 DNA: TGTGCCAGCAGCTTAGCGTTACTAGTTTCGGATGAGCAGTTCTTC
V gene: TRBV29-1; clone size: NA; D gene: TRBD1; J gene: TRBJ1-1; CDR3 length: 14; CDR3 protein: CSVRWGTDDTEAFF; CDR3 DNA: TGCAGCGTCCGTTGGGGGACAGATGACACTGAAGCTTTCTTT